The T cell receptor beta chain described here comes from a study of T cell responses to AZD1222 COVID-19 vaccine. The length of the CDR3 is 11 residues. CDR1 and CDR2 (germline): SEHNR, FQNEAQ (reference sequence). With 8 bases removed from V and 8 bases from J, the gap between germline ends came to 10 bases. The method was immunoSEQ multiplex PCR; TCRdb's version includes in-frame clones alone and lacks a portion of them. Here the sample spans more than 95,000 clones, 91% being singletons. Source: peripheral blood, taken on day 0 of AZD1222 vaccination. The sequence came from an adult in good health. The chain recombines TRBV7-9 with TRBJ2-1, with a tentative D call TRBD2 (5 bases). In DNA, the CDR3 is TGTGCCAGCGGGAGTTACGATGAGCAGTTCTTC. Its protein product is CASGSYDEQFF.